Presented here are 30 T cell receptor beta chains from one specimen sequenced in a study of blood T cell repertoires in COVID-19. Profiling relied on immunoSEQ multiplex PCR, and the TCRdb table lists in-frame clones only, not all of them. The sample lists roughly 180,000 clones; approximately 87% were seen once. The sequencing sample was made of peripheral blood. Source of these receptors: a man between 65 and 85 years old with active or convalescent COVID-19.

The chain has TRBV6-5 and TRBJ2-7; 8 bases are a match to TRBD1. After removal of 0 bases from V and 4 bases from J, the junction contained 5 bases not matched to a gene. The CDR3 extends over 15 amino acids. Germline CDR1 and CDR2: MNHEY and SVGAGI. CDR3 sequence reads: CASSYSMTGAYEQYF. Written as DNA, the CDR3 is TGTGCCAGCAGTTACTCGATGACAGGGGCTTACGAGCAGTACTTC.

The rearrangement uses TRBV9 and TRBJ2-2; D perhaps matches TRBD2 (5 bases). V shed 0 bases and J shed 4 bases, with 10 bases lying between them. CDR3 size: 15 residues. Per the germline V gene, CDR1 is SGDLS and CDR2 is YYNGEE. The CDR3: CASSVDGVRTGELFF. As DNA, the CDR3 is TGTGCCAGCAGCGTAGACGGGGTACGCACCGGGGAGCTGTTTTTT.

The J gene is TRBJ2-1, the V gene TRBV2; TRBD2 is a possible D gene (6 bases). CDR3 size: 14 residues. Between the trimmed V and J ends, which lost 2 bases and 6 bases, there was a span of 11 bases. Germline CDR1 is SNHLY and CDR2 is FYNNEI. For the CDR3, the DNA is TGTGCCAGCAGTGAAAGGGAGGCAGGCAATGAGCAGTTCTTC. Translation gives CASSEREAGNEQFF. The entire variable domain, with the rest obtained from reference TRBV2 and TRBJ2-1, is as follows: EPEVTQTPSHQVTQMGQEVILRCVPISNHLYFYWYRQILGQKVEFLVSFYNNEISEKSEIFDDQFSVERPDGSNFTLKIRSTKLEDSAMYFCASSEREAGNEQFFGPGTRLTVL.

This chain connects TRBV5-1 to TRBJ2-7, with TRBD2 as a possible D gene (5 bases). Germline CDR1 and CDR2: SGHRS and YFSETQ. The CDR3 has 14 residues. Trimming took 0 bases from V and 6 from J, leaving 13 bases between them. The CDR3 reads CASSLGVASGEQYF. In DNA, the CDR3 is TGCGCCAGCAGCTTGGGGGTAGCGAGTGGCGAGCAGTACTTC.

This chain joins TRBV6-1 and TRBJ2-4; 10 nucleotides match TRBD2. J was trimmed by 6 bases and V by 0 bases; bases with no gene match: 5. Per the germline V gene, CDR1 is MNHNS and CDR2 is SASEGT. This CDR3 is built from 16 residues. The CDR3 sequence is CASSEAPSGGANIQYF. The CDR3, as DNA: TGTGCCAGCAGTGAAGCCCCTAGCGGGGGCGCAAACATTCAGTACTTC.

Here the CDR3 DNA reads TGTGCCAGCAGCCTCGGACAGGGTAGAGGAGCAACTAATGAAAAACTGTTTTTT. Protein product: CASSLGQGRGATNEKLFF. The chain joins TRBV7-9 to TRBJ1-4, with TRBD1 matching 8 bases. Germline values: CDR1 SEHNR, CDR2 FQNEAQ (reference sequence). The CDR3 has 18 residues. The ends lost 5 bases at V and 0 bases at J; junction bases unmatched: 11.

This chain connects TRBV5-4 to TRBJ1-1; D not certain. This CDR3 is built from 16 residues. CDR1 SGHNT and CDR2 YYREEE come from the germline V gene (reference sequence). V was cut by 4 bases and J by 1 base, with 17 bases left in between. Written as DNA, the CDR3 is TGTGCCAGCAGCCTGGGAGGGATTATCGAGAACACTGAAGCTTTCTTT. It encodes CASSLGGIIENTEAFF.

This chain links TRBV6-2 or TRBV6-3 with TRBJ1-1, with D perhaps TRBD1 (6 bases). Germline V CDR1 and CDR2: MNHEY, SVGEGT. The CDR3 consists of 13 residues. V was shortened by 2 bases and J by 10 bases, with 14 bases between the two germline ends. The CDR3 nucleotides read TGTGCCAGCAGTTACCGGCCAGGGGTTTCAGCTTTCTTT. It yields the protein CASSYRPGVSAFF.

The chain carries TRBV5-4 and TRBJ1-1; D is ambiguous. The V end lost 3 bases, the J end lost 3 bases, and 15 bases lay between the germline ends. The CDR3 runs to 15 residues. Germline V gene sequence: CDR1 SGHNT, CDR2 YYREEE (reference sequence). CDR3 loop: CASSSSIFRDTEAFF. The CDR3 DNA reads as TGTGCCAGCAGCTCGAGTATCTTTCGGGACACTGAAGCTTTCTTT.

The chain couples TRBV18 to TRBJ2-7, with D possibly being TRBD1 (5 bases). V lost 3 bases and J 2 bases, leaving 14 bases between the germline ends. The CDR3 loop spans 15 amino acids. The V gene's germline CDR1 is KGHSH and CDR2 LQKENI. The CDR3 sequence is CASSPSSGLTYEQYF. CDR3 nucleotide sequence: TGTGCCAGCTCACCGAGTTCAGGGCTTACCTACGAGCAGTACTTC.

V gene TRBV5-1 combines with J gene TRBJ2-1; weak D call: TRBD2 (5 bases). This CDR3 comprises 14 residues. The germline CDR1 and CDR2 sequences are SGHRS and YFSETQ. V gave up 4 bases and J gave up 8 bases, with 16 bases separating them. CDR3 protein: CASSPPAYGDEQFF. CDR3 DNA: TGCGCCAGCAGCCCGCCGGCATACGGGGATGAGCAGTTCTTC.

This chain links TRBV27 with TRBJ2-4, with 10 bases that match TRBD2. The CDR3 spans 14 residues. With V trimmed by 5 bases and J by 7 bases, 5 bases remained unmatched. Germline loops: CDR1 MNHEY, CDR2 SMNVEV (reference sequence). This CDR3 reads CASSSGRARNIQYF. The CDR3, as DNA: TGTGCCAGCAGTAGCGGGAGGGCCCGGAACATTCAGTACTTC.

The gene calls are TRBV4-3 and TRBJ2-1, with 9 bases identical to TRBD1. The CDR3 consists of 14 residues. V shed 9 bases, J shed 9 bases, and the junction held 12 bases outside the gene matches. Germline CDR1 is LGHNA and CDR2 is YSLEER. The CDR3, as DNA: TGCGCCAGTTCGGACAGGGGCGATCGCGGTGAGCAGTTCTTC. The encoded protein is CASSDRGDRGEQFF.

The rearrangement joins TRBV2 to TRBJ1-2; 9 positions match TRBD1. Germline V gene lookup returns CDR1 SNHLY and CDR2 FYNNEI. There are 15 residues in the CDR3. Germline trimming cut 5 bases from V and 4 bases from J; bases unmatched to any gene: 8. The CDR3 DNA follows: TGTGCCAGCAGTAACCGGGACAGGGTTTTCTATGGCTACACCTTC. Encoded protein: CASSNRDRVFYGYTF.

This clone has a handful of counts. The chain is built from TRBV4-3 and TRBJ1-2; 10 bases are a match to TRBD1. The CDR3 is 19 residues long. V trimming: 3 bases; J trimming: 2 bases; junction bases outside the gene matches: 15. CDR1 is LGHNA and CDR2 is YSLEER in the germline V gene. CDR3 protein: CASSQFLGGSGQGNYGYTF. In DNA, the CDR3 is TGCGCCAGCAGCCAGTTTCTGGGGGGGTCGGGACAGGGGAACTATGGCTACACCTTC.

The chain joins TRBV9 to TRBJ2-2, with TRBD1 matching over 7 bases. V gave up 0 bases and J gave up 1 base; unmatched junction bases: 6. Germline loops: CDR1 SGDLS, CDR2 YYNGEE. The CDR3 covers 17 residues. DNA for the CDR3: TGTGCCAGCAGCGTAGCTTGGGGGACAGTGAACACCGGGGAGCTGTTTTTT. Its protein product is CASSVAWGTVNTGELFF.

The chain recombines TRBV27 with TRBJ1-4, with a possible D match to TRBD1 (5 bases). V was clipped by 5 bases and J by 7 bases, with 11 bases between them. In germline, CDR1 is MNHEY, CDR2 SMNVEV (reference sequence). CDR3 length: 13 residues. CDR3 region: CASSALGGEKLFF. The CDR3 DNA follows: TGTGCCAGCAGTGCCCTCGGGGGTGAAAAACTGTTTTTT.

V and J are TRBV4-3 and TRBJ1-4, with 7 bases aligning to TRBD1. CDR3 length: 17 residues. Unmatched junction bases numbered 11, after V lost 0 bases and J lost 7 bases. CDR1 is LGHNA and CDR2 is YSLEER in the germline V gene. The CDR3 reads CASSQDKQGWTGEKLFF. CDR3 coding DNA: TGCGCCAGCAGCCAAGATAAACAGGGGTGGACGGGTGAAAAACTGTTTTTT.

This chain uses TRBV4-1 with TRBJ1-4; a possible D gene is TRBD1 (6 bases). V was trimmed by 1 base and J by 3 bases, leaving 12 bases between them. This CDR3 comprises 16 residues. Germline V lookup: CDR1 MGHRA, CDR2 YSYEKL. CDR3 in DNA: TGCGCCAGCAGCCAAGGTCCGGGACACGCTAATGAAAAACTGTTTTTT. Its translation: CASSQGPGHANEKLFF.

The J gene is TRBJ1-2, the V gene TRBV30; 8 bases are shared with TRBD1. Germline CDR1 GTSNPN, CDR2 SVGIG (reference sequence). J gave up 8 bases and V 3 bases, and 8 bases lay outside the gene matches. The CDR3 extends over 13 amino acids. The CDR3 DNA sequence: TGTGCCTGGAGCGGACAGGGTTATGGCGGCTACACCTTC. The encoded protein is CAWSGQGYGGYTF.

This clone was seen only once. The chain combines TRBV9 with TRBJ1-3; 7 positions agree with TRBD1. This CDR3 region has 15 residues. Germline V lookup: CDR1 SGDLS, CDR2 YYNGEE. V lost 3 bases and J lost 4; bases outside the gene matches: 7. The CDR3, as DNA: TGTGCCAGCAGCGCCAGGGGGGAGGCCGGAAACACCATATATTTT. It codes for CASSARGEAGNTIYF.

This chain links TRBV5-1 with TRBJ1-1; D call uncertain. The CDR3 consists of 13 residues. Trimming shortened V by 3 bases and J by 5 bases, and 11 bases separated the two germline ends. The germline V gene encodes CDR1 SGHRS and CDR2 YFSETQ. The CDR3 loop is CASSSGLRTEAFF. DNA of the CDR3: TGCGCCAGCAGCTCGGGATTGAGGACTGAAGCTTTCTTT.

The gene calls are TRBV14 and TRBJ1-2, with D uncertain. In germline, CDR1 is SGHDN, CDR2 FVKESK. The CDR3 runs 13 residues. Between the trimmed V and J ends, which lost 1 base and 2 bases, there was a span of 5 bases. CDR3: CASSQVQNYGYTF. In DNA, the CDR3 is TGTGCCAGCAGCCAAGTACAGAACTATGGCTACACCTTC. Based on the CDR3 plus reference TRBV14 and TRBJ1-2, the full variable domain is EAGVTQFPSHSVIEKGQTVTLRCDPISGHDNLYWYRRVMGKEIKFLLHFVKESKQDESGMPNNRFLAERTGGTYSTLKVQPAELEDSGVYFCASSQVQNYGYTFGSGTRLTVV.

The CDR3 region is CASSLQLSYGYTF. In DNA, the CDR3 is TGCGCCAGCAGCCTACAGCTCTCCTATGGCTACACCTTC. The gene calls are TRBV4-3 and TRBJ1-2, with unresolved D. Germline CDR1 LGHNA, CDR2 YSLEER. The ends were cut back, 4 bases at V and 4 bases at J, with 10 bases in the middle. CDR3 length: 13 residues.

The chain recombines TRBV2 with TRBJ2-1; 14 positions match TRBD2. The V segment lost 10 bases and the J segment 7 bases; nucleotides outside the gene matches: 12. The CDR3 sequence is 16 residues long. Germline-derived CDR1 and CDR2 are SNHLY and FYNNEI. The CDR3 sequence is CANAYTGTSGRNEQFF. DNA for the CDR3: TGTGCCAACGCTTACACCGGGACTAGCGGGAGAAATGAGCAGTTCTTC.

The chain couples TRBV10-3 to TRBJ1-1; D may be TRBD1 (6 bases). CDR3 length: 12 amino acids. V lost 6 bases, J lost 8 bases, and 13 bases lay in between. Germline V gene lookup returns CDR1 ENHRY and CDR2 SYGVKD. The chain's CDR3 is CAISLQGKEAFF. CDR3 bases: TGTGCCATCAGCCTACAGGGAAAAGAAGCTTTCTTT.

The rearrangement uses TRBV4-1 and TRBJ1-4, with TRBD1 matching 8 bases. V lost 4 bases to trimming and J lost 4 bases; unmatched junction nucleotides: 8. CDR3 length equals 16 residues. Germline loops: CDR1 MGHRA, CDR2 YSYEKL. CDR3: CASSRPPQGVNEKLFF. The CDR3 DNA sequence: TGCGCCAGCAGCCGCCCGCCACAGGGGGTTAATGAAAAACTGTTTTTT.

The chain recombines TRBV7-2 with TRBJ1-5, with D perhaps matching TRBD1 (5 bases). Deletions cut 5 bases from V and 9 bases from J, with 17 bases between. CDR3 length: 14 residues. Looked up from germline, CDR1 is SGHTA and CDR2 is FQGNSA. CDR3 residues: CASSPRGGVGPQHF. CDR3 coding DNA: TGTGCCAGCAGCCCCCGGGGCGGGGTAGGGCCCCAGCATTTT.

This chain uses TRBV28 with TRBJ1-4, with TRBD1 identical over 10 bases. The J segment lost 10 bases and the V segment lost 7 bases, leaving 9 bases of the junction unmatched. The CDR3 runs 14 residues. CDR1 is MDHEN, CDR2 SYDVKM, per germline. CDR3 in DNA: TGTGCCAGCAAGAGAGACAGGGGGCTGGGAAAACTGTTTTTT. Its protein product is CASKRDRGLGKLFF.

The chain employs TRBV5-4 and TRBJ2-7; tentatively, D is TRBD2 (5 bases). The CDR3 extends over 14 amino acids. V shed 6 bases and J shed 0 bases, with 13 bases lying between them. Germline V gene sequence: CDR1 SGHNT, CDR2 YYREEE (reference sequence). Written as DNA, the CDR3 is TGTGCCAGCACTAGTTTCGGAGGCTCCTACGAGCAGTACTTC. Its translation: CASTSFGGSYEQYF. The variable domain in full, completed from reference TRBV5-4 and TRBJ2-7, reads ETGVTQSPTHLIKTRGQQVTLRCSSQSGHNTVSWYQQALGQGPQFIFQYYREEENGRGNFPPRFSGLQFPNYSSELNVNALELDDSALYLCASTSFGGSYEQYFGPGTRLTVT.